Below, one T cell receptor (beta chain) is given with its context. The data originate from a study of blood T cell repertoires in COVID-19. The CDR3 sequence is 15 residues long. Germline assignment: CDR1 GTSNPN and CDR2 SVGIG (reference sequence). Trimming took 3 bases from V and 2 from J, leaving 15 bases between them. Assay used: immunoSEQ multiplex PCR; TCRdb lists only in-frame clones, some missing. The sample consists of 280,000 or so clones, about 83% of them appearing once. The receptor was derived from a woman aged 40 to 49 who had recovered from COVID-19. The chain combines TRBV30 with TRBJ2-3; possible D gene TRBD2, 7 bases. Sequencing was done on a sample of PBMCs or T cells enriched from blood (not recorded which). This chain's CDR3 is CAWRGRGATTDTQYF. CDR3 in DNA: TGTGCCTGGAGAGGACGGGGGGCGACCACAGATACGCAGTATTTT.